Sequencing of this T cell receptor (beta chain) was carried out in a study of blood T cell repertoires in COVID-19. On the study more broadly: Nucleic acid was either cDNA or gDNA, and it came from T cells, B-cell-depleted T cells, or PBMCs.

Methods used by the authors: Nucleated cell number was recorded as an estimate derived from reference gene primer amplification. Repertoires were generated with immunoSEQ multiplex PCR, while TCRdb's copy carries only in-frame clones and drops some. V, J and clone size are taken as reported in that table, and D and trimming were inferred from the DNA itself. The sample lists about 140,000 clones, about three quarters occurring once. The CDR3 runs to 13 residues. Germline-derived CDR1 and CDR2 are MNHEY and SVGAGI. V was cut by 6 bases and J by 2 bases, with 10 bases left in between. Sequencing input: peripheral blood. This clonotype was obtained from a man in his fifties with acute or convalescent COVID-19. This chain uses TRBV6-5 with TRBJ1-1; D gene unclear. In nucleotides, the CDR3 is TGTGCCAGCAGCTACAGAGCCAACACTGAAGCTTTCTTT. Its protein is CASSYRANTEAFF.